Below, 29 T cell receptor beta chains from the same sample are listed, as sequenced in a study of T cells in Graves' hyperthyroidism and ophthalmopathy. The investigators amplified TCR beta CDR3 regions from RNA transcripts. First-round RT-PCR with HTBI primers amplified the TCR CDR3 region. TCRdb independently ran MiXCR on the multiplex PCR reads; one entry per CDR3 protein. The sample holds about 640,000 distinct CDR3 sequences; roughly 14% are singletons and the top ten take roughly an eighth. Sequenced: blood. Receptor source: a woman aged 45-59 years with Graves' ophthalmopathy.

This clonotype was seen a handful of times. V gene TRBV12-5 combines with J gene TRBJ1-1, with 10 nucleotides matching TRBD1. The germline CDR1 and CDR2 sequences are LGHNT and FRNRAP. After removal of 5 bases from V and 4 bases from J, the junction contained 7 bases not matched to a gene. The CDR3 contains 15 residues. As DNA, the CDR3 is TGTGCTAGTGGTCTCGTCCGGGACAGGGGCACTGAAGCTTTCTTT. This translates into CASGLVRDRGTEAFF.

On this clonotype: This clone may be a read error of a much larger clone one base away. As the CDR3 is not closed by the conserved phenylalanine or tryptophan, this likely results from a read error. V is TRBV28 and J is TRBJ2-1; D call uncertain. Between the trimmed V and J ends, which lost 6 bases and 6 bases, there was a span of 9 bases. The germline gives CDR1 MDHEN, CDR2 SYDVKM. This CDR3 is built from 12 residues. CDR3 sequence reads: CASRPMGNEQFS. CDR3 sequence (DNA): TGTGCCAGCAGGCCCATGGGCAATGAGCAGTTCTCC.

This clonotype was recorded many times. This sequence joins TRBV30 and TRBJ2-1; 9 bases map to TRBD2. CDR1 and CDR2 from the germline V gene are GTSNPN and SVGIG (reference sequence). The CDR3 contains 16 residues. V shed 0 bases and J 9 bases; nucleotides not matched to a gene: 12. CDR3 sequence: CAWSVYIASGKVEQFF. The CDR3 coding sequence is TGTGCCTGGAGTGTTTATATAGCTAGCGGGAAGGTTGAGCAGTTCTTC.

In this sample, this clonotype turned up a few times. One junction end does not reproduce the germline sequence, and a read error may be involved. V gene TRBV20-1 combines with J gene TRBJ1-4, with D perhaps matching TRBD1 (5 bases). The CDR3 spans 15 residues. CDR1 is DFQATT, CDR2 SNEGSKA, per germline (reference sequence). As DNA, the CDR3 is TGCAATGCTGCCCAACCCAGGGTCGCTAATGAAAAACTGTTTTTT. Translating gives CNAAQPRVANEKLFF.

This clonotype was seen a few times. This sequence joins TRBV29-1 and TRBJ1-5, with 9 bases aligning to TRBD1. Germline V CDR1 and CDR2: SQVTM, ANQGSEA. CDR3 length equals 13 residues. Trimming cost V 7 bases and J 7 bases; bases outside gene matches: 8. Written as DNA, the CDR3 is TGCAGCGGCACACAGGGGGCAGGGCAGCCCCAGCATTTT. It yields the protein CSGTQGAGQPQHF.

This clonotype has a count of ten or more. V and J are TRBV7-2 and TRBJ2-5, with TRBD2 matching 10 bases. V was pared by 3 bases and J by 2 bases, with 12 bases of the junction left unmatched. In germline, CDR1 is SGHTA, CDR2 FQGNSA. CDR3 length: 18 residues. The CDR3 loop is CASSLGGLAGVWQETQYF. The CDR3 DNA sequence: TGTGCCAGCAGCTTGGGGGGGCTAGCGGGAGTATGGCAAGAGACCCAGTACTTC.

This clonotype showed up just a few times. The CDR3 loop is CASTPSGAPGEQYF. The CDR3 nucleotides are TGTGCCAGCACCCCTAGCGGGGCTCCGGGAGAGCAGTACTTC. The rearrangement links TRBV28 to TRBJ2-7, with TRBD2 matching 9 bases. Germline loops: CDR1 MDHEN, CDR2 SYDVKM. The V gene end was trimmed by 7 bases and the J gene end by 7 bases; junction bases not matched to a gene: 11. The CDR3 has 14 amino acids.

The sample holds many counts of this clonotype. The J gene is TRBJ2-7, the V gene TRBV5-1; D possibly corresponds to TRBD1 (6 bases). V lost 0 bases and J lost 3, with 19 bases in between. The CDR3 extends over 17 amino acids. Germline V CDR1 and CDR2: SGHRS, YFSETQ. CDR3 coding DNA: TGCGCCAGCAGCTTGGAACAGGGCTTAGGGTTTGGCTACGAGCAGTACTTC. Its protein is CASSLEQGLGFGYEQYF. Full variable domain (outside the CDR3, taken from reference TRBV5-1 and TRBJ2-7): KAGVTQTPRYLIKTRGQQVTLSCSPISGHRSVSWYQQTPGQGLQFLFEYFSETQRNKGNFPGRFSGRQFSNSRSEMNVSTLELGDSALYLCASSLEQGLGFGYEQYFGPGTRLTVT.

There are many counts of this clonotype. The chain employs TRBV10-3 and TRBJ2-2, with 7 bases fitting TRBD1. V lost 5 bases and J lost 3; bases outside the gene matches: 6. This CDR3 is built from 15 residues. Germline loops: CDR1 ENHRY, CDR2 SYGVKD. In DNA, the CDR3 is TGTGCCATCAGTAACGCCGGACAGGACACCGGGGAGCTGTTTTTT. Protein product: CAISNAGQDTGELFF.

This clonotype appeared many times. This CDR3 reads CASSRPGTSGNSYEQYF. CDR3 sequence (DNA): TGTGCCAGCAGCCGTCCCGGGACTAGCGGGAACTCCTACGAGCAGTACTTC. The chain combines TRBV7-9 with TRBJ2-7, with TRBD2 matching over 13 bases. The CDR3 runs to 17 residues. Trimming at V came to 5 bases and at J to 0 bases, leaving 7 bases not matched to a gene. In germline, CDR1 is SEHNR, CDR2 FQNEAQ (reference sequence). Full variable domain (remainder filled in from reference TRBV7-9 and TRBJ2-7): DTGVSQNPRHKITKRGQNVTFRCDPISEHNRLYWYRQTLGQGPEFLTYFQNEAQLEKSRLLSDRFSAERPKGSFSTLEIQRTEQGDSAMYLCASSRPGTSGNSYEQYFGPGTRLTVT.

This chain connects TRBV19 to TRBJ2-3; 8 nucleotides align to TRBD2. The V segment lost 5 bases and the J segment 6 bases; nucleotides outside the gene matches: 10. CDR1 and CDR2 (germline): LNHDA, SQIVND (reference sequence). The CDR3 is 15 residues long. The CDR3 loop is CASSSWVSGIDTQYF. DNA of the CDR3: TGTGCCAGTAGTTCTTGGGTTAGCGGGATCGATACGCAGTATTTT.

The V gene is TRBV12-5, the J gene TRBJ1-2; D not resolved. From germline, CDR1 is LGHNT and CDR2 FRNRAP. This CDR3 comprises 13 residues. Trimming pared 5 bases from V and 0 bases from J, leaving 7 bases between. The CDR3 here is CASGLSANYGYTF. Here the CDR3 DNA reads TGTGCTAGTGGTCTCTCAGCTAACTATGGCTACACCTTC.

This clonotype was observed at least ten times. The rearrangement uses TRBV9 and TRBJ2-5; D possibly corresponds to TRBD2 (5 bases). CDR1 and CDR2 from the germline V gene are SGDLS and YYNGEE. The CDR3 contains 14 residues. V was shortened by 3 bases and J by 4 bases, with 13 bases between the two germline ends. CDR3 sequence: CASSAGSAGETQYF. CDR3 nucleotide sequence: TGTGCCAGCAGCGCGGGGTCCGCGGGAGAGACCCAGTACTTC. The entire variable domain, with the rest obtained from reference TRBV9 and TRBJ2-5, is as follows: DSGVTQTPKHLITATGQRVTLRCSPRSGDLSVYWYQQSLDQGLQFLIQYYNGEERAKGNILERFSAQQFPDLHSELNLSSLELGDSALYFCASSAGSAGETQYFGPGTRLLVL.

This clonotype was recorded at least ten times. CDR3 coding DNA: TGTGCCAGCAGCTTAGCCGGTTGGAGCAATCAGCCCCAGCATTTT. It translates to CASSLAGWSNQPQHF. The rearrangement joins TRBV7-2 to TRBJ1-5, with D unclear. The CDR3 length is 15 residues. Deletions cut 0 bases from V and 1 base from J, with 7 bases between. Germline V gene data show CDR1 as SGHTA and CDR2 as FQGNSA.

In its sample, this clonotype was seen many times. Here the CDR3 reads CASRLDAGANVLTF. CDR3 sequence (DNA): TGTGCCAGCAGGCTGGACGCTGGGGCCAACGTCCTGACTTTC. V gene TRBV2 combines with J gene TRBJ2-6; no clear D gene. Per the germline V gene, CDR1 is SNHLY and CDR2 is FYNNEI. Trimming stripped 6 bases from V and 2 bases from J, with 8 bases between. The CDR3 contains 14 residues. Looking up the rest from reference TRBV2 and TRBJ2-6 gives the full variable domain: EPEVTQTPSHQVTQMGQEVILRCVPISNHLYFYWYRQILGQKVEFLVSFYNNEISEKSEIFDDQFSVERPDGSNFTLKIRSTKLEDSAMYFCASRLDAGANVLTFGAGSRLTVL.

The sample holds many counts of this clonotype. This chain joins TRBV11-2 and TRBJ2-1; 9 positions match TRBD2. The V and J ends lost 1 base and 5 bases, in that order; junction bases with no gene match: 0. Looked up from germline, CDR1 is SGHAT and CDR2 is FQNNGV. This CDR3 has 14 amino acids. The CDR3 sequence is CASSLVAGDNEQFF. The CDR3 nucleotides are TGTGCCAGCAGCTTAGTAGCGGGAGACAATGAGCAGTTCTTC.

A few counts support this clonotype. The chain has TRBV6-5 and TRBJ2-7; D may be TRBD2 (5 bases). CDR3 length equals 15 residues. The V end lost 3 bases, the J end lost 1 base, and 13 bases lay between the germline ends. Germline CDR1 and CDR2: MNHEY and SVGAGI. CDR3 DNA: TGTGCCAGCAGTTATCCCCCGGACTTATCCTACGAGCAGTACTTC. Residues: CASSYPPDLSYEQYF.

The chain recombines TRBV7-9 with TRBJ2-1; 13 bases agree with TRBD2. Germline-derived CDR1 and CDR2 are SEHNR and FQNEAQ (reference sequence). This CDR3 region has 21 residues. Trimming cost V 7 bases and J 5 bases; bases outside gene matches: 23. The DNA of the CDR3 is TGTGCCAGCACACACTGGGGGACAGAACTAGCGGGAGGGTCTTACCACAATGAGCAGTTCTTC. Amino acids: CASTHWGTELAGGSYHNEQFF. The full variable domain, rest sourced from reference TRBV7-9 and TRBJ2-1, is DTGVSQNPRHKITKRGQNVTFRCDPISEHNRLYWYRQTLGQGPEFLTYFQNEAQLEKSRLLSDRFSAERPKGSFSTLEIQRTEQGDSAMYLCASTHWGTELAGGSYHNEQFFGPGTRLTVL.

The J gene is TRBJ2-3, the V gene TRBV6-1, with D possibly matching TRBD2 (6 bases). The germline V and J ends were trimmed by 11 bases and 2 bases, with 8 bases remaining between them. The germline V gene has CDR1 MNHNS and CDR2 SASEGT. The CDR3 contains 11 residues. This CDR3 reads CAGGLTDTQYF. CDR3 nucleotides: TGTGCCGGGGGACTCACAGATACGCAGTATTTT.

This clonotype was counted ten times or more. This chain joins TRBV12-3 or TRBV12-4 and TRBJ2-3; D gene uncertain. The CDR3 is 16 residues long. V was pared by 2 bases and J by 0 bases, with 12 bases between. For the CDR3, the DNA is TGTGCCAGCAGTTTAATGGCAGGCATTAGCACAGATACGCAGTATTTT. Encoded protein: CASSLMAGISTDTQYF.

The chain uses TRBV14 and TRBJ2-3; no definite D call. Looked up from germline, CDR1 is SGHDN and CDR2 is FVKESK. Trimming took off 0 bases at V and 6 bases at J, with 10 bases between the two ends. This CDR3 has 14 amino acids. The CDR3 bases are TGTGCCAGCAGCCAAGATGACTGGGCGGATACGCAGTATTTT. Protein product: CASSQDDWADTQYF.

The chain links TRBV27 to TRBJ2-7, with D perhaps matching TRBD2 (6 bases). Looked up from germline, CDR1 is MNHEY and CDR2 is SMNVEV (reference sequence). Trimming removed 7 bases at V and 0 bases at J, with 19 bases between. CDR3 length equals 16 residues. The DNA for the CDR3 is TGTGCCAGCACTTCGACCGGGACTCAAAGCTCCTACGAGCAGTACTTC. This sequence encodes CASTSTGTQSSYEQYF.

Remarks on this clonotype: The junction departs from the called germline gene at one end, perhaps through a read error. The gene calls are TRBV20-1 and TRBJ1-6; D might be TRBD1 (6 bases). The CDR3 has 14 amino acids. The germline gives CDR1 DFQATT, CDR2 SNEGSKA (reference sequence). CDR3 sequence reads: CSAVRTEGNSPLRF. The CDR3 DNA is TGCAGTGCTGTCAGGACAGAGGGGAATTCACCCCTCCGCTTT.

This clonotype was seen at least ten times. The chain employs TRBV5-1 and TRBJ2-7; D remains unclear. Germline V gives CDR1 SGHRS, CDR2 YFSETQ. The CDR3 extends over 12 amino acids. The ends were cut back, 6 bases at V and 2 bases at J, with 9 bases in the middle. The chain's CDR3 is CASNSLAYEQYF. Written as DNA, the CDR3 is TGCGCCAGCAACTCTCTCGCCTACGAGCAGTACTTC.

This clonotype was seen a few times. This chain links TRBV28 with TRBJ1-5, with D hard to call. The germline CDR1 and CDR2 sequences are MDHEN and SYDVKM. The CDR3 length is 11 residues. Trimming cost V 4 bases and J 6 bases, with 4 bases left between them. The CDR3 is CASSSFQPQHF. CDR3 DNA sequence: TGTGCCAGCAGTTCCTTTCAGCCCCAGCATTTT.

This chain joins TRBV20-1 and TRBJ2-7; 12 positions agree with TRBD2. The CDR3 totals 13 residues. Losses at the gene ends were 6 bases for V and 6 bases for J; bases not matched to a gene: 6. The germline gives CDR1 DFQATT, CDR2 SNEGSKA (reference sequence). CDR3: CSAGLAGMGEQYF. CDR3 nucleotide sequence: TGCAGTGCAGGACTAGCGGGAATGGGCGAGCAGTACTTC.

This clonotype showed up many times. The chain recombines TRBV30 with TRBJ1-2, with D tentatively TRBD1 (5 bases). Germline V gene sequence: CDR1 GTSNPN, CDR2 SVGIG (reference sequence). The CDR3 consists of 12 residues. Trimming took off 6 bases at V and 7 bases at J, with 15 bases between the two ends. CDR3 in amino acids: CACGDSSGGYTF. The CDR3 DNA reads TGTGCCTGCGGGGACTCCAGTGGTGGCTACACCTTC.

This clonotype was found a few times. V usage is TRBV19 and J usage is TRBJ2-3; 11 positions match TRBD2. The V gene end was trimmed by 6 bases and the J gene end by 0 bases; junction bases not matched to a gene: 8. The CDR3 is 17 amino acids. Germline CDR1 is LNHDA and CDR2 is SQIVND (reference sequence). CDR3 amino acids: CASSPGLAEPSTDTQYF. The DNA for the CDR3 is TGTGCCAGTAGCCCGGGACTAGCGGAGCCTAGCACAGATACGCAGTATTTT.

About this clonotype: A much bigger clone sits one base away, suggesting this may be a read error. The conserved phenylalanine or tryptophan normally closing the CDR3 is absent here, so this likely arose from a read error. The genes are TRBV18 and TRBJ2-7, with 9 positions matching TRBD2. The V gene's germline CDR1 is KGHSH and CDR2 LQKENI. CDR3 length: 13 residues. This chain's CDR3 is CASSPLAGYEQYL. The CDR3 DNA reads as TGTGCCAGCTCCCCACTAGCGGGCTACGAGCAGTACCTC.